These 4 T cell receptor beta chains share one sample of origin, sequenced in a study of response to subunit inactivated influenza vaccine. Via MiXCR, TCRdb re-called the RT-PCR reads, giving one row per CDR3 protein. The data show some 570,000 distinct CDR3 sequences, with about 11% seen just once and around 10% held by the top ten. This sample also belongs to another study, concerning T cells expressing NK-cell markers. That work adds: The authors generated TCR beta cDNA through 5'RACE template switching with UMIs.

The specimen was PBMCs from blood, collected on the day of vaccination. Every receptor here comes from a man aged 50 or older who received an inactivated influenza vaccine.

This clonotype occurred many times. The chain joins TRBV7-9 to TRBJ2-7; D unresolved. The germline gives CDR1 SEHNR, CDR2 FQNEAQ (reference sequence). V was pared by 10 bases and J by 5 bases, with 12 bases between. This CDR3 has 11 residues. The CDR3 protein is CATGSDDEQYF. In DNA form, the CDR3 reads TGTGCCACCGGGTCGGACGACGAGCAGTACTTC.

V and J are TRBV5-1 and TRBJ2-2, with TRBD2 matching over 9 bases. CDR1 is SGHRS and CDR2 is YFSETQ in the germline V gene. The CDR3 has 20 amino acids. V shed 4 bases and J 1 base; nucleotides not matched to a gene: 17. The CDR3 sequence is CASSPRGALAGRLNTGELFF. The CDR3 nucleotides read TGCGCCAGCAGCCCGCGGGGCGCACTAGCGGGTAGATTGAACACCGGGGAGCTGTTTTTT.

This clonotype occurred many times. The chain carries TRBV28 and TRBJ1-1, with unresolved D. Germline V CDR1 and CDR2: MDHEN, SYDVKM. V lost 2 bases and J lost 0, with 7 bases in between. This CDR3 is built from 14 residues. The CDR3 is CASSLHSMNTEAFF. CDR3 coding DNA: TGTGCCAGCAGTTTACACAGCATGAACACTGAAGCTTTCTTT.

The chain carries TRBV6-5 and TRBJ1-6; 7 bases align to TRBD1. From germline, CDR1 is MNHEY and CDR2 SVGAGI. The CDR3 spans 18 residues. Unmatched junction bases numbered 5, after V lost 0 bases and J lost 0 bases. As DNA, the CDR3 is TGTGCCAGCAGTTACTCGTCAGGGGGAAGCTCCTATAATTCACCCCTCCACTTT. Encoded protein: CASSYSSGGSSYNSPLHF.